The present TCR beta chain was sequenced within a study of blood T cell repertoires in COVID-19 (dated by TCRdb to the early 2020s). A note on the overall study: Collaborator samples came from the United States, Italy and Spain and covered acute and convalescent phases of COVID-19. The prospective study material was composed of cDNA or gDNA derived from T cells, B-cell-depleted T cells, or PBMCs. Subjects who had been exposed to COVID-19, were actively infected with it, or had recovered from it provided the deeply sampled blood TCRbeta repertoires that made up the dataset. The repertoires were released in a freely available public database meant as a resource for research on the immune response to SARS-CoV-2. Samples came from the ongoing ImmuneRACE study (first 160 participants) plus 1,254 subjects from 6 global collaborators. The sample metadata nearly always contained a de-identified subject ID, COVID-19 status, age in years and sex. Where available, HLA class I and class II types were obtained from metadata supplied by the sample provider rather than from assay-based typing.

CDR1 GTSNPN and CDR2 SVGIG are derived from the germline V gene (reference sequence). Trimming leaves V shorter by 4 bases and J shorter by 5 bases, with the junction holding 8 bases beyond the gene matches. Its CDR3 holds 15 amino acids, cysteine through phenylalanine. Solely the CDR3 DNA is kept, with 45 bases framed from the first base. Only one count was recorded for this clone. Its antigen is currently not known. Qualities for individual bases were not recorded, and no much larger clone is one base off. One collaborating source in Seattle enrolled patients during active infection and followed them longitudinally through the course of disease. Whole blood was collected in K2EDTA tubes by collaborating institutions according to the institutions' own protocols. For TCRbeta analysis, collaborators shipped samples as frozen whole blood, isolated PBMCs, or DNA extracted from either of those sample types.

General findings and caveats noted by the study authors: The amount of clinical and demographic metadata varied by source and participant and was provided uncurated.

The immunoSEQ Assay, a bias-controlled multiplex PCR, was used to amplify TCRbeta CDR3 regions from genomic DNA. From the authors' description of their analysis: Within the assay, amplification of reference gene primers was used to estimate how many nucleated cells each sample contained. Sequence reads were collapsed and filtered to measure the absolute abundance of every unique TCRbeta CDR3 rearrangement. For each sample, productive Simpson clonality was calculated by taking the square root of Simpson's diversity index across productive rearrangements. The source is immuneACCESS, and TCRdb retained only in-frame sequences with V and J called. Part of the clones is not carried over; for the studies checked, unresolved V genes explain less than half of this, and the remainder is unexplained. That table supplies the V and J calls and clone size; D and trimming were determined from the DNA. The sample has about 390,000 clones on record, about 87% of them singletons. Of the sample, over 2% falls within the top ten clones.

The sequence came from a woman aged 55-69 years with COVID-19, enrolled during active disease. Sequenced input: peripheral blood. The sequence is built from TRBV30 and TRBJ1-6, with 7 junctional bases fitting TRBD1. The CDR3 region: CAWTTQGTDNSPLHF. The nucleotide sequence reads as follows: TGTGCCTGGACCACCCAGGGGACAGATAATTCACCCCTCCACTTT.